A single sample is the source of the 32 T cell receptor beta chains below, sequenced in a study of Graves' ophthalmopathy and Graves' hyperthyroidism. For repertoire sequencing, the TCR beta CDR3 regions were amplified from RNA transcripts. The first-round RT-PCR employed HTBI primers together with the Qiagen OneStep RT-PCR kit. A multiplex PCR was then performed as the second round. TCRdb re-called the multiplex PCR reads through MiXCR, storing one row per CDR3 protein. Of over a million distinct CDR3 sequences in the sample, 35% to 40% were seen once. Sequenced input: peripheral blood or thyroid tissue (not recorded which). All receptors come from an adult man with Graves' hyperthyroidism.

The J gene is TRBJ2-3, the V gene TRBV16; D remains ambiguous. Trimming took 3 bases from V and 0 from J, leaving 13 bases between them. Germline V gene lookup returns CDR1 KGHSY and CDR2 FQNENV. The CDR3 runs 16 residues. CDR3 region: CASSHSPGVSTDTQYF. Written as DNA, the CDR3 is TGTGCCAGCAGCCACTCTCCTGGGGTTAGCACAGATACGCAGTATTTT.

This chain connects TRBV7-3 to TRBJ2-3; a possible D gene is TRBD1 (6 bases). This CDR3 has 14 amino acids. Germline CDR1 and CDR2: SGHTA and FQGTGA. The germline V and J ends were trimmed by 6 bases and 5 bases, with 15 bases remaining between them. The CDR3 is CASSTGYARDTQYF. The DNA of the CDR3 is TGTGCCAGCAGTACAGGGTATGCACGAGATACGCAGTATTTT.

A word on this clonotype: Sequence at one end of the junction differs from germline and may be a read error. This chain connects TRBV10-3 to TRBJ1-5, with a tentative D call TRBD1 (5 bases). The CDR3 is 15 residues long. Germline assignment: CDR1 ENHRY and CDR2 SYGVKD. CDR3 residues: CAVSVGTDSNQPQHF. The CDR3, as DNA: TGTGCCGTCAGTGTAGGGACGGATAGCAATCAGCCCCAGCATTTT.

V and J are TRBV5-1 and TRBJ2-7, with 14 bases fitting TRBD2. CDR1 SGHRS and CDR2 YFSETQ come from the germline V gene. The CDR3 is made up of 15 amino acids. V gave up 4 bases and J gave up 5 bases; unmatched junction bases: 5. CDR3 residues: CASSAGTSGSHEQYF. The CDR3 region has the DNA TGCGCCAGCAGCGCCGGGACTAGCGGGAGTCACGAGCAGTACTTC.

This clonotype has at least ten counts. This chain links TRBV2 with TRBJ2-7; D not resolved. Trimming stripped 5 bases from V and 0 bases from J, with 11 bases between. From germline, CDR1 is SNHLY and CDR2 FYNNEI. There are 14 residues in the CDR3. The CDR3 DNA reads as TGTGCCAGCAGTCTTCGACTTGACTCCTACGAGCAGTACTTC. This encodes CASSLRLDSYEQYF. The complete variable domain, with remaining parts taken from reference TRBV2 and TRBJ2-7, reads EPEVTQTPSHQVTQMGQEVILRCVPISNHLYFYWYRQILGQKVEFLVSFYNNEISEKSEIFDDQFSVERPDGSNFTLKIRSTKLEDSAMYFCASSLRLDSYEQYFGPGTRLTVT.

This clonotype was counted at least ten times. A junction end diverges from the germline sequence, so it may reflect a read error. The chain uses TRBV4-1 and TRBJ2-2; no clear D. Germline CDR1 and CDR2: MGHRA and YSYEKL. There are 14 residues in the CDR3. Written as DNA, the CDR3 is TGTGCCAGCAGCCAAGACCGCGGAACCGGGGAGCTGTTTTTT. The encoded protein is CASSQDRGTGELFF.

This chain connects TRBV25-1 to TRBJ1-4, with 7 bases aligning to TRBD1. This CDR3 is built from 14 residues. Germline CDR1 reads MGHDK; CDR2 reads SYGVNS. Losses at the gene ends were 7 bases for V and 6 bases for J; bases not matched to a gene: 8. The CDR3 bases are TGTGCCAGCATGTGGGCTACAGGGGATGAAAAACTGTTTTTT. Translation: CASMWATGDEKLFF.

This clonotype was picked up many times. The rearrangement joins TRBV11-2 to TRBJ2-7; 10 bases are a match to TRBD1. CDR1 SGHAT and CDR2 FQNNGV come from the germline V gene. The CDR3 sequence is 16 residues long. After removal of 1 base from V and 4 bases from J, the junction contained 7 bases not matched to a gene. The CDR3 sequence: CASSLAGQGGIYEQYF. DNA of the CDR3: TGTGCCAGCAGCTTAGCCGGACAGGGGGGGATATACGAGCAGTACTTC.

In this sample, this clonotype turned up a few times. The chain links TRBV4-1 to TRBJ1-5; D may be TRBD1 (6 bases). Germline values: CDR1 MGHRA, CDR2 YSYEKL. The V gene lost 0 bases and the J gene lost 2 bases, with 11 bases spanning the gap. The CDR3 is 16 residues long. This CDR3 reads CASSQEVGAGNQPQHF. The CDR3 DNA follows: TGCGCCAGCAGCCAAGAAGTGGGGGCTGGCAATCAGCCCCAGCATTTT.

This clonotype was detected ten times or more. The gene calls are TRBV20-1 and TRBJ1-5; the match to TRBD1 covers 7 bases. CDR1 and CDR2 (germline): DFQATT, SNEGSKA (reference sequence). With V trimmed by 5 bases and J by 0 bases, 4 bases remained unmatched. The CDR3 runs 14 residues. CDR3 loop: CSAEGAHSNQPQHF. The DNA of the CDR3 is TGCAGTGCTGAGGGGGCTCATAGCAATCAGCCCCAGCATTTT.

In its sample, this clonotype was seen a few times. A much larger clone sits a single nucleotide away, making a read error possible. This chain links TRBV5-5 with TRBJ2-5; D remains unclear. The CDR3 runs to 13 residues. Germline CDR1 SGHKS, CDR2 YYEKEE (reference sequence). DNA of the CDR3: TGTGCCAGCAGCTTCGGGTCTCAAGAGTCCCAGTACTTC. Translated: CASSFGSQESQYF.

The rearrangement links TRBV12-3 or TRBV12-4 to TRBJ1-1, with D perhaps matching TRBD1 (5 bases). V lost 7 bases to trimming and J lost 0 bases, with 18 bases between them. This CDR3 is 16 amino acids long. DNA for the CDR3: TGTGCCAGCACCTTTCCCCCCCAGGGATTGAACACTGAAGCTTTCTTT. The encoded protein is CASTFPPQGLNTEAFF.

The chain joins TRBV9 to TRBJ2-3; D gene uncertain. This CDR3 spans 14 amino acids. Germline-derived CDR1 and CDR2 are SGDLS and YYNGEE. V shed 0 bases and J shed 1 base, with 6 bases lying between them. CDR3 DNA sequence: TGTGCCAGCAGCGTAGAACCAGGCACAGATACGCAGTATTTT. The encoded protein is CASSVEPGTDTQYF.

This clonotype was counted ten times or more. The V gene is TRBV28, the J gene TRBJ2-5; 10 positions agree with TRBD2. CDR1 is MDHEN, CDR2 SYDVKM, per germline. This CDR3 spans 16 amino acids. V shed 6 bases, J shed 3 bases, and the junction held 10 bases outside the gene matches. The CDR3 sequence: CASSVLSGGSKETQYF. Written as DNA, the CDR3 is TGTGCCAGCAGCGTCCTTAGCGGGGGGTCCAAAGAGACCCAGTACTTC.

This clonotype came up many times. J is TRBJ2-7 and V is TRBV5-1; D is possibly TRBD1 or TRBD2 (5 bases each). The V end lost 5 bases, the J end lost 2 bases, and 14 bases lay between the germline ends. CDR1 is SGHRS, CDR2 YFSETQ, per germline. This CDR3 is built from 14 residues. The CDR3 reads CASSPTGTPYEQYF. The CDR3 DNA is TGCGCCAGCAGTCCGACCGGGACCCCCTACGAGCAGTACTTC.

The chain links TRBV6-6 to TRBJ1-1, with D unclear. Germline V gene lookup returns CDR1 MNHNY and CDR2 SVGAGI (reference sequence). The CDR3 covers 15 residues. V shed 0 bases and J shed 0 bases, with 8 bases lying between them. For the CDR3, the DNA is TGTGCCAGCAGTTACTCTGCGGGTATGAACACTGAAGCTTTCTTT. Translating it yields CASSYSAGMNTEAFF.

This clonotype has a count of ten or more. The CDR3 loop reads CSAPGPNSPLHF. Written as DNA, the CDR3 is TGCAGTGCCCCGGGACCAAATTCACCCCTCCACTTT. The chain is built from TRBV20-1 and TRBJ1-6, with D possibly matching TRBD1 (5 bases). The V end was cut by 6 bases, the J end by 7 bases, with 10 bases between. The CDR3 extends over 12 amino acids. The germline V gene has CDR1 DFQATT and CDR2 SNEGSKA (reference sequence).

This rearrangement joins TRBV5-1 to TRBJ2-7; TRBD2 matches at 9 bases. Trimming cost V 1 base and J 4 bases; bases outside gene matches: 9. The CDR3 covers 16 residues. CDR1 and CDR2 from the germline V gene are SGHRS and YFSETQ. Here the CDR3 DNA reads TGCGCCAGCAGCTTGAATCAGCTAGCGGGAAGGTACGAGCAGTACTTC. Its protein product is CASSLNQLAGRYEQYF.

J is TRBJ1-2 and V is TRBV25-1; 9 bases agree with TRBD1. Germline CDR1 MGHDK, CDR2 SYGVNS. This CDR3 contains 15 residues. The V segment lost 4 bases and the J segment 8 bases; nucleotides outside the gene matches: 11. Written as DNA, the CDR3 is TGTGCCAGCAGTGGGGCCCGCGGACAGGGGCAGGGCTACACCTTC. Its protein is CASSGARGQGQGYTF.

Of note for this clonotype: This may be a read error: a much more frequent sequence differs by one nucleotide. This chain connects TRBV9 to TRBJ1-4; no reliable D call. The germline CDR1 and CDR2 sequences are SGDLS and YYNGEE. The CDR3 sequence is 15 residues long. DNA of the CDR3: TGTGCCAGCAGCGGCCGGACGGAAGATAATGAAAAACTGCTTTTT. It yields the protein CASSGRTEDNEKLLF. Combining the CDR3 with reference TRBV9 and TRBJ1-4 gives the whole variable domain DSGVTQTPKHLITATGQRVTLRCSPRSGDLSVYWYQQSLDQGLQFLIQYYNGEERAKGNILERFSAQQFPDLHSELNLSSLELGDSALYFCASSGRTEDNEKLLFGSGTQLSVL.

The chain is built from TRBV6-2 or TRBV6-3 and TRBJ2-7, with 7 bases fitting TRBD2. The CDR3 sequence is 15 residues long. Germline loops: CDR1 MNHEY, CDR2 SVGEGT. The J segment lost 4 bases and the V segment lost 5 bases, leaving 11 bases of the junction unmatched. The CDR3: CASSPGRAGIYEQYF. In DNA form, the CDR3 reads TGTGCCAGCAGTCCCGGTCGAGCGGGAATTTACGAGCAGTACTTC.

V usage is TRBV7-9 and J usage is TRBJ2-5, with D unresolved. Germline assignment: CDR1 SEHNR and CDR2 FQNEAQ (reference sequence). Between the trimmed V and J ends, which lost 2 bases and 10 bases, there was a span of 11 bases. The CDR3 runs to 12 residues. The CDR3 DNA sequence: TGTGCCAGCAGCTTAAATTCGTTGGACCAGTACTTC. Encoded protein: CASSLNSLDQYF.

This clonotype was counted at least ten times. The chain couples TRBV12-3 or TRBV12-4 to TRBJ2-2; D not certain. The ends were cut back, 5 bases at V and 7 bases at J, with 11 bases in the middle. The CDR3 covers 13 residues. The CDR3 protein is CASSPGPGGELFF. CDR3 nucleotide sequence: TGTGCCAGCAGTCCCGGACCGGGCGGGGAGCTGTTTTTT.

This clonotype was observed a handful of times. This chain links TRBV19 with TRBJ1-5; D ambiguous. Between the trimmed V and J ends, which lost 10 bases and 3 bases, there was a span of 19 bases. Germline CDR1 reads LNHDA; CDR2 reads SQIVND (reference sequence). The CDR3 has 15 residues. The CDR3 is CATGRTAQVNQPQHF. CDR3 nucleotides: TGTGCCACTGGTCGGACGGCCCAAGTCAATCAGCCCCAGCATTTT.

CDR3 loop: CATSPRGGTPLHF. DNA for the CDR3: TGTGCCACCAGCCCCCGAGGCGGGACACCCCTCCACTTT. The chain employs TRBV15 and TRBJ1-6; D call uncertain. There are 13 residues in the CDR3. CDR1 and CDR2 (germline): LNHNV, YYDKDF (reference sequence). V was cut by 5 bases and J by 11 bases, with 13 bases left in between.

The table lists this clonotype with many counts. The CDR3 loop is CSVYHPRPKANTGELFF. Written as DNA, the CDR3 is TGCAGCGTATACCACCCCCGGCCCAAGGCTAACACCGGGGAGCTGTTTTTT. The rearrangement links TRBV29-1 to TRBJ2-2; no reliable D call. Germline V gene lookup returns CDR1 SQVTM and CDR2 ANQGSEA. The length of the CDR3 is 17 residues. Trimming left V 6 bases short and J 2 bases short, with 22 bases between.

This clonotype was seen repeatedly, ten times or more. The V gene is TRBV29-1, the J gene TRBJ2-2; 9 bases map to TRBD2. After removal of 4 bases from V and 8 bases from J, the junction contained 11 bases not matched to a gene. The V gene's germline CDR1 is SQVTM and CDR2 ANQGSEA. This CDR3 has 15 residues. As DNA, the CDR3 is TGCAGCGTTGCCCTAGCGGGACGCTCGCGGGGGGAGCTGTTTTTT. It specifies CSVALAGRSRGELFF.

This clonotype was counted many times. CDR3 coding DNA: TGTGCCAGCAGTGAAGGGGGGGGTGGCGACGAGCAGTACTTC. This encodes CASSEGGGGDEQYF. The chain carries TRBV25-1 and TRBJ2-7; 7 bases match TRBD2. Unmatched junction bases numbered 6, after V lost 2 bases and J lost 5 bases. Per germline, CDR1 MGHDK and CDR2 SYGVNS. This CDR3 has 14 residues.

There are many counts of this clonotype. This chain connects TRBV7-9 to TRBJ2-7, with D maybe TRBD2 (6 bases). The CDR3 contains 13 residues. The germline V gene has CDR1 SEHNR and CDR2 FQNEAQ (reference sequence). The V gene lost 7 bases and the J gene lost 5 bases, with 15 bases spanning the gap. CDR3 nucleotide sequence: TGTGCCAGCATCACGGTGGAGGGCCACGAGCAGTACTTC. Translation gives CASITVEGHEQYF.

The CDR3 is CASTYRGGMNTEAFF. DNA for the CDR3: TGTGCCAGCACCTACAGGGGAGGGATGAACACTGAAGCTTTCTTT. The J gene is TRBJ1-1, the V gene TRBV2, with TRBD1 identical over 7 bases. Germline trimming cut 7 bases from V and 0 bases from J; bases unmatched to any gene: 8. Germline V gene sequence: CDR1 SNHLY, CDR2 FYNNEI. CDR3 size: 15 residues. The variable domain in full, completed from reference TRBV2 and TRBJ1-1, reads EPEVTQTPSHQVTQMGQEVILRCVPISNHLYFYWYRQILGQKVEFLVSFYNNEISEKSEIFDDQFSVERPDGSNFTLKIRSTKLEDSAMYFCASTYRGGMNTEAFFGQGTRLTVV.

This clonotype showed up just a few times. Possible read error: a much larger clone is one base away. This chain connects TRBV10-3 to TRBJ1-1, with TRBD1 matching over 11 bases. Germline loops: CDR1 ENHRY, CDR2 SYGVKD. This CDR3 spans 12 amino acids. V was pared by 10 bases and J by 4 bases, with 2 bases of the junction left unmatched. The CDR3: CATGTGGTEAFF. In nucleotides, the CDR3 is TGTGCCACCGGGACAGGGGGCACTGAAGCTTTCTTT.

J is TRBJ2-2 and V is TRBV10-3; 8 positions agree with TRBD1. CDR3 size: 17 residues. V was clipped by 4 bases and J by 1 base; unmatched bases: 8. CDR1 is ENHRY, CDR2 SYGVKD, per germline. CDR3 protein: CAISAGAGTGNTGELFF. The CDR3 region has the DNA TGTGCCATCAGTGCCGGAGCCGGGACAGGGAACACCGGGGAGCTGTTTTTT.